The present TCR beta chain was sequenced within a study of cytomegalovirus exposure and HLA in healthy donors. Findings and caveats of the study: The authors listed around 150 TCR beta chains as cytomegalovirus-associated. It was in a later analysis that TCR association rates were seen to vary by HLA locus, highest for DRB1 and lowest for HLA-C.

PCR primers comprised 60 Vbeta and 13 Jbeta primers. Source study methods: Per a later analysis, the number of unique TCR beta chains was some 75 million, of which some 10 million were shared. Sequenced by immunoSEQ multiplex PCR; TCRdb stores in-frame clones only, minus some. V, J and clone size were drawn from that table, and D and trimming were deduced from the DNA. The sample contains 75,000 to 85,000 clones, around three quarters of which appear only once. About this clone itself: The antigen remains unidentified.

After removal of 2 bases from V and 3 bases from J, the junction contained 4 bases not matched to a gene. Germline lookup yields CDR1 SGHVS and CDR2 FQNEAQ. The CDR3 length is 16 residues. This receptor was identified in a male donor in good health and CMV-seronegative. Material for sequencing was PBMCs. The genes are TRBV7-8 and TRBJ2-1, with 10 bases aligning to TRBD2. CDR3 region: CASSLLAGGGYNEQFF. The CDR3 nucleotides read TGTGCCAGCAGCTTATTAGCGGGAGGTGGCTACAATGAGCAGTTCTTC.